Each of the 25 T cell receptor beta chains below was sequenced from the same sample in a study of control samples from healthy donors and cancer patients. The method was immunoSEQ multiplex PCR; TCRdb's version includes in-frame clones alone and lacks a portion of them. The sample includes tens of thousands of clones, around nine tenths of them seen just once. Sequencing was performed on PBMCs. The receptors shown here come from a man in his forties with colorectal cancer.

CDR3 nucleotides: TGTGCCAGCAGCTTTGCTTCCGGGACAGGGGTTGGAAACACCATATATTTT. It codes for CASSFASGTGVGNTIYF. The rearrangement uses TRBV11-2 and TRBJ1-3, with 10 bases fitting TRBD1. Germline V gene data show CDR1 as SGHAT and CDR2 as FQNNGV. V was pared by 3 bases and J by 3 bases, with 8 bases of the junction left unmatched. This CDR3 region has 17 residues.

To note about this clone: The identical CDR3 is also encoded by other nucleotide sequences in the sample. The CDR3 sequence is CATSDGLAGELFF. The CDR3 nucleotides read TGTGCCACCAGTGACGGGCTAGCCGGGGAGCTGTTTTTT. The chain uses TRBV24-1 and TRBJ2-2; D is ambiguous. CDR1 is KGHDR and CDR2 is SFDVKD in the germline V gene. Trimming pared 4 bases from V and 6 bases from J, leaving 8 bases between. The CDR3 has 13 amino acids.

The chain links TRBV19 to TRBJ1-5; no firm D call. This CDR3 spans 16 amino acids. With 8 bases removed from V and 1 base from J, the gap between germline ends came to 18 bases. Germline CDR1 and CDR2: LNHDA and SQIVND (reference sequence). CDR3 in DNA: TGTGCCAGTCAAGAAGACACGGAAGGGAGCAATCAGCCCCAGCATTTT. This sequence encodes CASQEDTEGSNQPQHF. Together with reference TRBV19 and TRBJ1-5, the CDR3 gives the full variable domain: DGGITQSPKYLFRKEGQNVTLSCEQNLNHDAMYWYRQDPGQGLRLIYYSQIVNDFQKGDIAEGYSVSREKKESFPLTVTSAQKNPTAFYLCASQEDTEGSNQPQHFGDGTRLSIL.

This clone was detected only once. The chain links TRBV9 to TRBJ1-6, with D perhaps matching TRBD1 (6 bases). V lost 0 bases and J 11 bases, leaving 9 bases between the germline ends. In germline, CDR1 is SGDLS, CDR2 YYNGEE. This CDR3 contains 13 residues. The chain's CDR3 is CASSVGTAAPLHF. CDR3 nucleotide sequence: TGTGCCAGCAGCGTAGGGACAGCGGCACCCCTCCACTTT.

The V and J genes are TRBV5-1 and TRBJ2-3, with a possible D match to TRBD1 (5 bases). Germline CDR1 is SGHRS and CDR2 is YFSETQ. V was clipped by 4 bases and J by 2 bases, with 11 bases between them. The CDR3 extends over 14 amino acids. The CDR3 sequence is CASSRGHPTDTQYF. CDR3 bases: TGCGCCAGCAGCCGCGGACACCCCACAGATACGCAGTATTTT.

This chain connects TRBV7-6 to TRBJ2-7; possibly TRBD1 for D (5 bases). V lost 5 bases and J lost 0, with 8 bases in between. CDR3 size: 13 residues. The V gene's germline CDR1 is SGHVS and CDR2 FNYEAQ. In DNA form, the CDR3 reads TGTGCCAGCAGCCCGGACAACTCCTACGAGCAGTACTTC. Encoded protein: CASSPDNSYEQYF.

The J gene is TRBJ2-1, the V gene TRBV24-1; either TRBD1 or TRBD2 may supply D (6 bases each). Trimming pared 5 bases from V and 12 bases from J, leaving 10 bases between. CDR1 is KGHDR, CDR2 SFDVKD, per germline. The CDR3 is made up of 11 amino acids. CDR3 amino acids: CATSGGAGQFF. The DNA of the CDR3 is TGTGCCACCAGTGGGGGGGCCGGGCAGTTCTTC.

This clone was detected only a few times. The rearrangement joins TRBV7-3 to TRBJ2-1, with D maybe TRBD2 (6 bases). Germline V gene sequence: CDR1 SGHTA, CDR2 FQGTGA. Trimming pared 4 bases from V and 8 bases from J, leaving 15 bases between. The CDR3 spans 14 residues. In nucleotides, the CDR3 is TGTGCCAGCAGCTCCGGGACTCCGATGGATGAGCAGTTCTTC. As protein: CASSSGTPMDEQFF.

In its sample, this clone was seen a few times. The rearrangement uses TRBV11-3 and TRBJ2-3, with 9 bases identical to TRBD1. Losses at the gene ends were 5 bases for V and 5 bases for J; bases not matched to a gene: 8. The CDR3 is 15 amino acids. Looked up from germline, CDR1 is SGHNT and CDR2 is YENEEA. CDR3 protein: CASSPIGQGQDTQYF. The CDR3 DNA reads TGTGCCAGCAGCCCCATCGGACAGGGGCAAGATACGCAGTATTTT.

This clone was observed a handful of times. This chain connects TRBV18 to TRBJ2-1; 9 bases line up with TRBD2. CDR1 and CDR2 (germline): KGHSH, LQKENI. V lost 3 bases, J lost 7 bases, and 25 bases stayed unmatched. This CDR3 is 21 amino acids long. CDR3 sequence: CASSPGSTVPSTSGGWNEQFF. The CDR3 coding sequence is TGTGCCAGCTCACCTGGATCGACAGTCCCATCGACTAGCGGAGGGTGGAATGAGCAGTTCTTC.

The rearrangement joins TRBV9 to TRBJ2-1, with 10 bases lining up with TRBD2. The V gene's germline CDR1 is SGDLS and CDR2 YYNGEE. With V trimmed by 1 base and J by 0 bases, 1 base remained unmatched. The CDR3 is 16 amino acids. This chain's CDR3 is CASSVSGRVSYNEQFF. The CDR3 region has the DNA TGTGCCAGCAGCGTAAGCGGGAGGGTCTCCTACAATGAGCAGTTCTTC.

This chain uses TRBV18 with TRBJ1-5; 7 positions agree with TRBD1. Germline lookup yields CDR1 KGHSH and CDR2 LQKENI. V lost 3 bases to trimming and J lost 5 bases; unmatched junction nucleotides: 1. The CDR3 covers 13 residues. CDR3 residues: CASSPGQDQPQHF. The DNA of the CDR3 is TGTGCCAGCTCACCTGGACAGGATCAGCCCCAGCATTTT.

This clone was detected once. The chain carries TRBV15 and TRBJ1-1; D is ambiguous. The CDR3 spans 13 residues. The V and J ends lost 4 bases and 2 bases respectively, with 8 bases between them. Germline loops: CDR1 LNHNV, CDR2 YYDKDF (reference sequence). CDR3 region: CATSIRSNTEAFF. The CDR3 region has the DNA TGTGCCACCAGCATCCGCAGTAACACTGAAGCTTTCTTT.

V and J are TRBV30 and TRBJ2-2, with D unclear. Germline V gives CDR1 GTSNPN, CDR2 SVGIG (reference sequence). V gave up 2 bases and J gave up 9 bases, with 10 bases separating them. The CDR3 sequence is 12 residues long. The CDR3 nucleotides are TGTGCCTGGAGTCTGACCTCTAGGGAGCTGTTTTTT. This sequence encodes CAWSLTSRELFF.

The CDR3 here is CASSSAGGEAFF. The CDR3 DNA is TGTGCCAGCAGTTCCGCTGGTGGGGAAGCTTTCTTT. This chain links TRBV6-5 with TRBJ1-1; D is uncertain. The CDR3 sequence is 12 residues long. Trimming took 4 bases from V and 8 from J, leaving 11 bases between them. Germline V gene lookup returns CDR1 MNHEY and CDR2 SVGAGI.

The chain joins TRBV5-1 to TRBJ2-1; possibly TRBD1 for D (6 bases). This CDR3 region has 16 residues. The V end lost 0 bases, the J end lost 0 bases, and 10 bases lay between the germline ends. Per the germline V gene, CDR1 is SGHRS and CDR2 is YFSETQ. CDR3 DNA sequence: TGCGCCAGCAGCTTGGACAGGGCGAGCTCCTACAATGAGCAGTTCTTC. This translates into CASSLDRASSYNEQFF.

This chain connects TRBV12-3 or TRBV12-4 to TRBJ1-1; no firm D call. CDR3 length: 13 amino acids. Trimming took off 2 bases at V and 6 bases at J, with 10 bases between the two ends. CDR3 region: CASSLLGRAEAFF. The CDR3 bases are TGTGCCAGCAGTTTATTGGGGAGGGCTGAAGCTTTCTTT.

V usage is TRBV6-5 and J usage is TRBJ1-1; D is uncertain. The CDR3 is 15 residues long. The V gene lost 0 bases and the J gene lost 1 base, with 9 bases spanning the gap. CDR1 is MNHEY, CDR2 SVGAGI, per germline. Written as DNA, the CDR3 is TGTGCCAGCAGTTACTCGATATCCAGGAACACTGAAGCTTTCTTT. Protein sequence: CASSYSISRNTEAFF.

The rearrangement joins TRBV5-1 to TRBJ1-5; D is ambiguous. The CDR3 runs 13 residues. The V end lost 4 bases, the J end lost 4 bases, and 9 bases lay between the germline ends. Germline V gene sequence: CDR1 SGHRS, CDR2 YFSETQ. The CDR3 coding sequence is TGCGCCAGCAGCGAGGACGGGAATCAGCCCCAGCATTTT. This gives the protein CASSEDGNQPQHF. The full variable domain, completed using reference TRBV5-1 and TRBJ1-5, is KAGVTQTPRYLIKTRGQQVTLSCSPISGHRSVSWYQQTPGQGLQFLFEYFSETQRNKGNFPGRFSGRQFSNSRSEMNVSTLELGDSALYLCASSEDGNQPQHFGDGTRLSIL.

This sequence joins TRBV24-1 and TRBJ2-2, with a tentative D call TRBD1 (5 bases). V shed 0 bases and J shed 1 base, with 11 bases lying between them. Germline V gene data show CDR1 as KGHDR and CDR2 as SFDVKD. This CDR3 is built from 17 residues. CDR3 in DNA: TGTGCCACCAGTGATTTGTCAGGGAACATGAACACCGGGGAGCTGTTTTTT. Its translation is CATSDLSGNMNTGELFF.

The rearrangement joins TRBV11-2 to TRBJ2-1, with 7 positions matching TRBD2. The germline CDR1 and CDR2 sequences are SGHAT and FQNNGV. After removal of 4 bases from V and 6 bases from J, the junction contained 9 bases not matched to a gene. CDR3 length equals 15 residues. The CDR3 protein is CASSSTLVAGNEQFF. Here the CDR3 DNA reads TGTGCCAGCAGCTCCACGTTGGTAGCGGGCAATGAGCAGTTCTTC.

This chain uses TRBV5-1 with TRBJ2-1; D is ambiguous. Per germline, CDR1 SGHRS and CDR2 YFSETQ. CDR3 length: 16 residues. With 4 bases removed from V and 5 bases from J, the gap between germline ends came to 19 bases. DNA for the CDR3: TGCGCCAGCAGCGCCGGGCCCCTGAGTGCCCACAATGAGCAGTTCTTC. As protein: CASSAGPLSAHNEQFF.

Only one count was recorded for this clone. The CDR3 DNA follows: TGTGCCAGCAGCGCCAATGAGCAGTTCTTC. This codes for CASSANEQFF. The V gene is TRBV7-9, the J gene TRBJ2-1, with D unclear. The V end lost 5 bases, the J end lost 6 bases, and 2 bases lay between the germline ends. Germline assignment: CDR1 SEHNR and CDR2 FQNEAQ (reference sequence). The CDR3 totals 10 residues.

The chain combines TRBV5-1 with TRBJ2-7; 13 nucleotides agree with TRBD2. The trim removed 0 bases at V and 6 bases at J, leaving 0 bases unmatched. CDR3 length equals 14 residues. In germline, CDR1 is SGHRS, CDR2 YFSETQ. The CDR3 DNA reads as TGCGCCAGCAGCTTGGGGACTAGCGGGAGCGAGCAGTACTTC. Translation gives CASSLGTSGSEQYF.

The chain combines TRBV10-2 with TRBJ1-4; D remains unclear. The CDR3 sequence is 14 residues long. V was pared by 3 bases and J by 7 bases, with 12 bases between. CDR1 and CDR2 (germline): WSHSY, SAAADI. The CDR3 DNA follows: TGCGCCAGCAGTGATATCATGGCGGGTGAAAAACTGTTTTTT. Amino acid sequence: CASSDIMAGEKLFF.